This T cell receptor beta chain was identified during a study of cytomegalovirus exposure and HLA in healthy donors. Whole-study findings and limits: A missense variant in DCLRE1C was later tied to TCR beta V- and J-gene trimming. The study designated fewer than 200 TCR beta chains cytomegalovirus-associated.

The PCR made use of 60 Vbeta and 13 Jbeta primers. The repertoire was sequenced with immunoSEQ multiplex PCR; TCRdb's copy has only in-frame clones and lacks some. The sample gives fewer than 60,000 clones, around 77% of which show up once; roughly 3.3% is in the top ten. As regards this clone: Its antigen remains unidentified.

CDR3 length equals 14 residues. Per germline, CDR1 SGHRS and CDR2 YFSETQ. The J segment lost 3 bases and the V segment lost 4 bases, leaving 5 bases of the junction unmatched. The rearrangement joins TRBV5-1 to TRBJ1-2, with 8 bases fitting TRBD1. The receptor's source is a woman aged 40 to 55 in good health and CMV-seropositive. Sequencing was performed on PBMCs. Here the CDR3 DNA reads TGCGCCAGCAGCACCGGACAGGGTGACTATGGCTACACCTTC. The encoded protein is CASSTGQGDYGYTF.